One sample yielded the 10 T cell receptor beta chains listed below, sequenced in a study of T cells expressing NK-cell markers. TCRdb reworked the 5' RACE reads into one entry per CDR3 protein, no DNA. The sample data list about 380,000 distinct CDR3 sequences. The specimen sequenced was blood T cells: a sorted CD56 or NKG2C T cell subset, CD4+ or CD8+ T cells, or bulk PBMC T cells (not recorded which). All receptors come from a man between 18 and 69 years old in good health.

The CDR3 sequence: CASSLWDRQETQYF. The chain employs TRBV7-9 and TRBJ2-5. Germline-derived CDR1 and CDR2 are SEHNR and FQNEAQ (reference sequence). This CDR3 is 14 amino acids long.

The chain carries TRBV7-9 and TRBJ2-1. Germline loops: CDR1 SEHNR, CDR2 FQNEAQ (reference sequence). This CDR3 has 13 amino acids. The CDR3 loop is CASSLSAANEQFF.

V is TRBV6-1 and J is TRBJ1-6; TCRdb designates TRBD1, a call that cannot be tested without DNA. Germline values: CDR1 MNHNS, CDR2 SASEGT. The CDR3 totals 15 residues. The chain's CDR3 is CASSRGDRNNSPLHF.

The CDR3 is CASSLPGDVRQYF. The V call is TRBV11-3, the J call TRBJ2-7. Germline V gene sequence: CDR1 SGHNT, CDR2 YENEEA. This CDR3 contains 13 residues.

This rearrangement joins TRBV5-6 to TRBJ2-6. Germline V gene lookup returns CDR1 SGHDT and CDR2 YYEEEE. The CDR3 covers 16 residues. Here the CDR3 reads CASSFPTSAGANVLTF. The full variable domain, its missing parts supplied by reference TRBV5-6 and TRBJ2-6, is DAGVTQSPTHLIKTRGQQVTLRCSPKSGHDTVSWYQQALGQGPQFIFQYYEEEERQRGNFPDRFSGHQFPNYSSELNVNALLLGDSALYLCASSFPTSAGANVLTFGAGSRLTVL.

This chain connects TRBV7-6 to TRBJ2-3; as DNA is missing, the TRBD1 call by TCRdb cannot be tested. The CDR3 has 18 amino acids. Germline-derived CDR1 and CDR2 are SGHVS and FNYEAQ. The chain's CDR3 is CASSLAVRRGAGRDTQYF. The full variable domain, rest sourced from reference TRBV7-6 and TRBJ2-3, is GAGVSQSPRYKVTKRGQDVALRCDPISGHVSLYWYRQALGQGPEFLTYFNYEAQQDKSGLPNDRFSAERPEGSISTLTIQRTEQRDSAMYRCASSLAVRRGAGRDTQYFGPGTRLTVL.

J is TRBJ1-2 and V is TRBV6-2 or TRBV6-3. The CDR3 totals 12 residues. The germline gives CDR1 MNHEY, CDR2 SVGEGT. The CDR3 loop is CASSQRSYGYTF.

This chain links TRBV7-3 with TRBJ2-1; checking the TCRdb D call of TRBD2 is not possible without DNA. CDR1 and CDR2 from the germline V gene are SGHTA and FQGTGA. The CDR3 totals 15 residues. Here the CDR3 reads CASSWTSGDDNEQFF.

This chain joins TRBV5-1 and TRBJ2-2. Looked up from germline, CDR1 is SGHRS and CDR2 is YFSETQ. The CDR3 contains 15 residues. This chain's CDR3 is CASSLTPSNTGELFF.

The chain has TRBV5-1 and TRBJ2-4; without DNA, the TCRdb call of TRBD2 cannot be checked. The CDR3 consists of 19 residues. Germline values: CDR1 SGHRS, CDR2 YFSETQ. CDR3 sequence: CASSLRPSGGAKAKNIQYF.